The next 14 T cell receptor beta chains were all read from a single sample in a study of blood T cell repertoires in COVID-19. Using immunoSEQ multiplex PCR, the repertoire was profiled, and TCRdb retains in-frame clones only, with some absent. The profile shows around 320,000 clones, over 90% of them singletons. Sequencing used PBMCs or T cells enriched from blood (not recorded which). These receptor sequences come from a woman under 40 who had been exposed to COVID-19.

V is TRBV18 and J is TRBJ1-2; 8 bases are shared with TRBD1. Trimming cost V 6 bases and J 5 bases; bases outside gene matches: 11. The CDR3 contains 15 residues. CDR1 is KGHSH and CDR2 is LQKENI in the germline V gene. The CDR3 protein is CASSPWTGSEYGYTF. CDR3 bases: TGTGCCAGCTCCCCTTGGACAGGGTCGGAGTATGGCTACACCTTC.

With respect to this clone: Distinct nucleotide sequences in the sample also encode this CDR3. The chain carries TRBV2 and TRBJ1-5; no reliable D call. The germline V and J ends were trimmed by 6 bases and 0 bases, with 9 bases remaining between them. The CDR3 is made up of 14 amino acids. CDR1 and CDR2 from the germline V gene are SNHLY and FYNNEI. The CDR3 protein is CASRAGLSNQPQHF. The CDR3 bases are TGTGCCAGCAGAGCAGGACTTAGCAATCAGCCCCAGCATTTT.

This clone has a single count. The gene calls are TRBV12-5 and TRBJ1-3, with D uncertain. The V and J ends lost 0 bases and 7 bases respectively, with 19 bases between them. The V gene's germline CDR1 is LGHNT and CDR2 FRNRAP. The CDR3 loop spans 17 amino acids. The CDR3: CASGLVRSPLLGNTIYF. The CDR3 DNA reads TGTGCTAGTGGTTTGGTACGGTCGCCGCTACTCGGGAACACCATATATTTT.

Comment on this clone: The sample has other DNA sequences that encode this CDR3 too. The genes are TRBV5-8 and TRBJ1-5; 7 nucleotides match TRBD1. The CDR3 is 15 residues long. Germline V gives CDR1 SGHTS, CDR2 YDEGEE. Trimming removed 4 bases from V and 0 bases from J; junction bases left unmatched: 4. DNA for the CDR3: TGTGCCAGCAGCCTACAGGGGTTTAGCAATCAGCCCCAGCATTTT. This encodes CASSLQGFSNQPQHF.

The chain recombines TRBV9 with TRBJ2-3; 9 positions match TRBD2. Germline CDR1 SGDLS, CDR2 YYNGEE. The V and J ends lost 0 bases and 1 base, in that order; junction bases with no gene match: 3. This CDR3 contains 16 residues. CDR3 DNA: TGTGCCAGCAGCGTAGCGGTAGCGGGGGGCACAGATACGCAGTATTTT. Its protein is CASSVAVAGGTDTQYF.

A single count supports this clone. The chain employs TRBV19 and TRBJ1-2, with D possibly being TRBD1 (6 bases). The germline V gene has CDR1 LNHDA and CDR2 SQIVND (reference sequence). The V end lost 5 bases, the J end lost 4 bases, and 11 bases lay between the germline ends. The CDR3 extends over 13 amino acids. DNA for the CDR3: TGTGCCAGTAGTCCGTGGACAGTCTATGGCTACACCTTC. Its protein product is CASSPWTVYGYTF.

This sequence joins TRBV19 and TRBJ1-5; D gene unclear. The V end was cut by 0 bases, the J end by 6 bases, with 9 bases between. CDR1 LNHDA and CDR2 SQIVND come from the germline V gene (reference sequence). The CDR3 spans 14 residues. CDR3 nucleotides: TGTGCCAGTAGTATAGACCGGGTCGCTCAGCCCCAGCATTTT. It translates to CASSIDRVAQPQHF.

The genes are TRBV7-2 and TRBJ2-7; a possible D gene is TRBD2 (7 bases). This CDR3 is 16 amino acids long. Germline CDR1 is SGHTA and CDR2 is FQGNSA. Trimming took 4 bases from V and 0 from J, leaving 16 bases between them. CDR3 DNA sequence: TGTGCCAGCAGCTCAATGAGGGGGGGGAGCTCCTACGAGCAGTACTTC. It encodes CASSSMRGGSSYEQYF.

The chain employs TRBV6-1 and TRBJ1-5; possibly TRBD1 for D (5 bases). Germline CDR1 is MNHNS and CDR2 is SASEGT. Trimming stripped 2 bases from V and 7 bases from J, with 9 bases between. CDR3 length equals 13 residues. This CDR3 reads CASSESGVQPQHF. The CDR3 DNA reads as TGTGCCAGCAGTGAATCGGGGGTGCAGCCCCAGCATTTT.

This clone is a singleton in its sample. CDR3 loop: CASRNYSGNTIYF. DNA for the CDR3: TGTGCCAGCAGGAACTACTCTGGAAACACCATATATTTT. The chain couples TRBV7-2 to TRBJ1-3, with D unresolved. The CDR3 sequence is 13 residues long. V lost 6 bases and J lost 0, with 6 bases in between. Germline values: CDR1 SGHTA, CDR2 FQGNSA.

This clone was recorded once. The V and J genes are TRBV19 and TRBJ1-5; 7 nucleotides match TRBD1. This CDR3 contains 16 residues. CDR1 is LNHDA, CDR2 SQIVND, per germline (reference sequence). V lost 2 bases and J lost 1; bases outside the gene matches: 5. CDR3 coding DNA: TGTGCCAGTAGTATATCCGGGACAGTGAGCAATCAGCCCCAGCATTTT. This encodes CASSISGTVSNQPQHF.

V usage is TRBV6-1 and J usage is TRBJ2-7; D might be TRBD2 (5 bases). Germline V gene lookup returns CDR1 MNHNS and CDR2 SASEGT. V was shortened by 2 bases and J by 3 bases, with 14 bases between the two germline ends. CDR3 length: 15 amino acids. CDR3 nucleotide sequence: TGTGCCAGCAGTGAAAGGGCCAGCGGAGGCTACGAGCAGTACTTC. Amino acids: CASSERASGGYEQYF.

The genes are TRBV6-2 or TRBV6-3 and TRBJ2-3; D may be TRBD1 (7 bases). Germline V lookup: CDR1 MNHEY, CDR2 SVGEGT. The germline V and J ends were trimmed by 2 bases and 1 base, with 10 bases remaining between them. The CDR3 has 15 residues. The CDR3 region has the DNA TGTGCCAGCAGTTACGCGGGACAGCGCACAGATACGCAGTATTTT. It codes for CASSYAGQRTDTQYF.

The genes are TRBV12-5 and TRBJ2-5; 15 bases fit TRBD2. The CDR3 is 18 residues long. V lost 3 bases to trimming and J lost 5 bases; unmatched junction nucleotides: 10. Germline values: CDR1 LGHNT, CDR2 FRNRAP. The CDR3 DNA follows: TGTGCTAGTGGTTTCGGGACTAGCGGGGGGCCCCTACGTGAGACCCAGTACTTC. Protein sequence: CASGFGTSGGPLRETQYF.